The clone carrying this TCR beta chain was observed a handful of times. Antigen unknown. Every bit of the isolated RNA underwent reverse transcription, so sequencing read expressed TCRB transcripts. Profiling relied on immunoSEQ multiplex PCR, and the TCRdb table lists in-frame clones only, not all of them. The table has approximately 300,000 clones, approximately 10% seen once. The source of the sample is a study of beta chain features in type 1 diabetes. Study information: Sorted cells examined across all samples numbered 85 million to 130 million. Study-wide results and limits: A greater similarity of naive, central memory and Treg TCRB repertoires was seen among patients than among healthy donors. VDJ junctions sequenced from type 1 diabetes patients showed fewer insertions and more deletions.

Trimming removed 3 bases from V and 3 bases from J; junction bases left unmatched: 4. Germline V gene lookup returns CDR1 MNHEY and CDR2 SMNVEV (reference sequence). This CDR3 is 14 amino acids long. Purities in excess of 95% were seen in all sorted populations. Sequencing was done on a sample of naive CD4+ T cells from blood. The chain is built from TRBV27 and TRBJ1-2; 7 nucleotides agree with TRBD1. This clonotype originated in a woman in her 30s in good health. The CDR3 spells CASSFDRAYYGYTF. The CDR3 DNA is TGTGCCAGCAGTTTCGACAGGGCATACTATGGCTACACCTTC.